This TCR beta chain was found in a study of control samples from healthy donors and cancer patients. TCRdb's table, derived via immunoSEQ multiplex PCR, lists solely in-frame clones and lacks some. The sample holds 150,000 or so clones, approximately 94% seen once. Germline CDR1 SGHTA, CDR2 FQGNSA. Between the trimmed V and J ends, which lost 5 bases and 6 bases, there was a span of 17 bases. This CDR3 is 15 amino acids long. Sequencing was done on a sample of blood. The receptor was derived from a man aged 18 to 30 in good health. The chain is built from TRBV7-2 and TRBJ2-4; no reliable D call. CDR3 loop: CASSGTKSGPNIQYF. CDR3 sequence (DNA): TGTGCCAGCAGCGGCACAAAGTCAGGCCCAAACATTCAGTACTTC.